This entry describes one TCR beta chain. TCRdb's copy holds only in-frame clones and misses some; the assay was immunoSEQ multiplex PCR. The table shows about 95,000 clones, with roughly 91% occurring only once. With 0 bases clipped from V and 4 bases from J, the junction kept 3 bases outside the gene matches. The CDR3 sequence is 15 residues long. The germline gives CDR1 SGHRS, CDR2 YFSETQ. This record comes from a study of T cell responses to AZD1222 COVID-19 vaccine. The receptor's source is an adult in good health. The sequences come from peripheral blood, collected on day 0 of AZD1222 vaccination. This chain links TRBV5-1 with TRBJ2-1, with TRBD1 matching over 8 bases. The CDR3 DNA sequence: TGCGCCAGCAGCTTGGCAGGGGGCAAGTACAATGAGCAGTTCTTC. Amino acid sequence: CASSLAGGKYNEQFF.